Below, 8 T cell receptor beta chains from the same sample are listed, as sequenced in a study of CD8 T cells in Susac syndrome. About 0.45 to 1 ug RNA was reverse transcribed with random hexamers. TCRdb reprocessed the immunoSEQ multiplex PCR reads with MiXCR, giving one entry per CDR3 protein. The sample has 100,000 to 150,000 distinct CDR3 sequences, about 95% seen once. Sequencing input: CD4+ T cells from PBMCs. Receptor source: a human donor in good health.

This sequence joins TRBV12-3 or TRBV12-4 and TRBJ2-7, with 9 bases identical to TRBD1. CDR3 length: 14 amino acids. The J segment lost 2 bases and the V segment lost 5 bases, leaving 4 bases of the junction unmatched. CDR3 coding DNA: TGTGCCAGCAGTCCGGGACAGGGACCCTACGAGCAGTACTTC. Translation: CASSPGQGPYEQYF.

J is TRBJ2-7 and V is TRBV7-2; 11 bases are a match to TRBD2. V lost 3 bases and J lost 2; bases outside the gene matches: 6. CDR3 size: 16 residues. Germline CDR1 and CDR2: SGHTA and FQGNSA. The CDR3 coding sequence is TGTGCCAGCAGCTTGCTCGGGACTAGCGGCGCCTACGAGCAGTACTTC. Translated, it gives CASSLLGTSGAYEQYF.

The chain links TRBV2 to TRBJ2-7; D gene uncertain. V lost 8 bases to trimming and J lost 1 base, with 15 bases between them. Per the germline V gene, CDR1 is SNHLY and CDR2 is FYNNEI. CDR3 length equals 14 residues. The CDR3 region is CASGRHFLSYEQYF. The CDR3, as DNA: TGTGCCAGCGGAAGGCACTTCCTATCCTACGAGCAGTACTTC. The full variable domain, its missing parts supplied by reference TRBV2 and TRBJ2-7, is EPEVTQTPSHQVTQMGQEVILRCVPISNHLYFYWYRQILGQKVEFLVSFYNNEISEKSEIFDDQFSVERPDGSNFTLKIRSTKLEDSAMYFCASGRHFLSYEQYFGPGTRLTVT.

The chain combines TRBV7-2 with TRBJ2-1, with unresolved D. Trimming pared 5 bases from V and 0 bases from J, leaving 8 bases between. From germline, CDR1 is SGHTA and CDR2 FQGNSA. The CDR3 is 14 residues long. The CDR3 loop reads CASSQESSYNEQFF. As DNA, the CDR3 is TGTGCCAGCAGCCAAGAGAGCTCCTACAATGAGCAGTTCTTC.

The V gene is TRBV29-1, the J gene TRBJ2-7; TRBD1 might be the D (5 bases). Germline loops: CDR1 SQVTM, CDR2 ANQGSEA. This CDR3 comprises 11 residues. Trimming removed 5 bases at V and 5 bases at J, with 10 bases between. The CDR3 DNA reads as TGCAGCGTTTCCCGCAGGGACGAGCAGTACTTC. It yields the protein CSVSRRDEQYF.

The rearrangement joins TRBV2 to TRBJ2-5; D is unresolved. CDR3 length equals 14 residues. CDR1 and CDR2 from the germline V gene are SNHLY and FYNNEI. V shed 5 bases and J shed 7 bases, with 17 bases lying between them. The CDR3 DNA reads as TGTGCCAGCAGTCGACAAACGGCACTTAGGACCCAGTACTTC. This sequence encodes CASSRQTALRTQYF. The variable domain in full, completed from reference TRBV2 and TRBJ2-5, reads EPEVTQTPSHQVTQMGQEVILRCVPISNHLYFYWYRQILGQKVEFLVSFYNNEISEKSEIFDDQFSVERPDGSNFTLKIRSTKLEDSAMYFCASSRQTALRTQYFGPGTRLLVL.

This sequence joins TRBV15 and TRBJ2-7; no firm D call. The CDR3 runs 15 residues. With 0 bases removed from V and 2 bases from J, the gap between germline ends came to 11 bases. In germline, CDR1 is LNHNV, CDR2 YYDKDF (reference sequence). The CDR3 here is CATSRDRATTYEQYF. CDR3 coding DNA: TGTGCCACCAGCAGAGATAGGGCAACTACCTACGAGCAGTACTTC.

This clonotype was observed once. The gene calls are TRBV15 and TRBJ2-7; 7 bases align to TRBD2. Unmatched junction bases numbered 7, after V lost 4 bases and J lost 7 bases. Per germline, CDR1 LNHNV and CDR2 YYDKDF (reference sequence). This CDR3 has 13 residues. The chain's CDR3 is CATSTFPGGEQYF. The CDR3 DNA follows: TGTGCCACCAGCACCTTCCCCGGGGGGGAGCAGTACTTC.